The 3 T cell receptor beta chains given below trace back to one sample, sequenced in a study of beta chain features in type 1 diabetes. The study reverse transcribed the entire isolated RNA, so it sequenced expressed TCRB transcripts. Produced via immunoSEQ multiplex PCR; TCRdb's table is partial and in-frame only. The sample records 300,000 or so clones, approximately 8% being singletons. Sequencing was performed on central memory CD4+ T cells from blood. These TCRs come from a young woman in good health.

V usage is TRBV5-1 and J usage is TRBJ2-5; TRBD1 is a possible D gene (5 bases). V lost 1 base to trimming and J lost 6 bases, with 16 bases between them. The germline CDR1 and CDR2 sequences are SGHRS and YFSETQ. The CDR3 contains 15 residues. The CDR3 coding sequence is TGCGCCAGCAGCTTGTTGCAGGGAAGTGACCAGACCCAGTACTTC. Its protein is CASSLLQGSDQTQYF.

The CDR3 reads CASKRRATSTDTQYF. CDR3 nucleotide sequence: TGTGCCAGCAAGCGGAGAGCGACTAGCACAGATACGCAGTATTTT. The chain recombines TRBV5-6 with TRBJ2-3, with a tentative D call TRBD2 (5 bases). Between the trimmed V and J ends, which lost 6 bases and 0 bases, there was a span of 14 bases. The CDR3 length is 15 residues. The V gene's germline CDR1 is SGHDT and CDR2 YYEEEE.

J is TRBJ1-5 and V is TRBV6-6; D is undetermined. V lost 8 bases and J lost 2, with 10 bases in between. This CDR3 comprises 13 residues. CDR1 and CDR2 from the germline V gene are MNHNY and SVGAGI (reference sequence). In DNA, the CDR3 is TGTGCCAGCGGTGATGGGGGCAATCAGCCCCAGCATTTT. Residues: CASGDGGNQPQHF.